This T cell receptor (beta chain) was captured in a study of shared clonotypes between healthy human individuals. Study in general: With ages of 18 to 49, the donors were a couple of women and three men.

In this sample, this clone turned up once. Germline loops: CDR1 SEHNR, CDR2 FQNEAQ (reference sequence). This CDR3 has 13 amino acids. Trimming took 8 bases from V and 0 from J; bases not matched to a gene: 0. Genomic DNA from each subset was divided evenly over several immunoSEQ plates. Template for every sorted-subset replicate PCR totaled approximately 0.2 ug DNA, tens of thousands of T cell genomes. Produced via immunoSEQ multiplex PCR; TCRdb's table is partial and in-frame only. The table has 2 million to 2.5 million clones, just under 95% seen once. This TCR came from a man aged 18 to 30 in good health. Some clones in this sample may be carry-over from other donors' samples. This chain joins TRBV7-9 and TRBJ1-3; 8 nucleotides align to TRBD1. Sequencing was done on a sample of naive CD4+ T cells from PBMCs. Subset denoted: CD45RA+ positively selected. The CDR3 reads CASGTGSGNTIYF. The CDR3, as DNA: TGTGCCAGCGGGACAGGCTCTGGAAACACCATATATTTT.